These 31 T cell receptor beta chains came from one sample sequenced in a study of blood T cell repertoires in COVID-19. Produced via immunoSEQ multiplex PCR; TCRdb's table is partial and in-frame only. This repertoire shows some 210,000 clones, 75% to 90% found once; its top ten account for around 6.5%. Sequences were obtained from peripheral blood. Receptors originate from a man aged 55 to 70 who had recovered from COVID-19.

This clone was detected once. The DNA of the CDR3 is TGTGCCAGCAGCTTTCTACAGGGGGCCTATGGCTACACCTTC. Translated: CASSFLQGAYGYTF. The chain joins TRBV7-2 to TRBJ1-2; 9 bases match TRBD1. Germline loops: CDR1 SGHTA, CDR2 FQGNSA. CDR3 length equals 14 residues. V shed 3 bases, J shed 4 bases, and the junction held 3 bases outside the gene matches.

CDR3 nucleotide sequence: TGTGCCAGCAGTCCCGGGGGAGTAAACAATGAGCAGTTCTTC. As protein: CASSPGGVNNEQFF. The genes are TRBV7-9 and TRBJ2-1; the D gene is possibly TRBD2 (6 bases). This CDR3 has 14 amino acids. Between the trimmed V and J ends, which lost 6 bases and 5 bases, there was a span of 14 bases. Germline V gene data show CDR1 as SEHNR and CDR2 as FQNEAQ (reference sequence).

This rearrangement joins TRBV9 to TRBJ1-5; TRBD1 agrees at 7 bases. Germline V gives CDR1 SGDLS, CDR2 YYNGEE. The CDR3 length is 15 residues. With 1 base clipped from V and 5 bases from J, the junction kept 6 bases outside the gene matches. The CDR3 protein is CASSVPGQAYQPQHF. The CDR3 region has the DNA TGTGCCAGCAGCGTACCAGGACAGGCGTATCAGCCCCAGCATTTT.

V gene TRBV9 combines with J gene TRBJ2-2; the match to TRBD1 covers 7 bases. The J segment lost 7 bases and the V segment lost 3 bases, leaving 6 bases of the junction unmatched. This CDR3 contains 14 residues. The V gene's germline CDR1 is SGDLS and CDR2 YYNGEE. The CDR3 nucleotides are TGTGCCAGCAGCGCACAGGGGTGGGGCGGGGAGCTGTTTTTT. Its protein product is CASSAQGWGGELFF.

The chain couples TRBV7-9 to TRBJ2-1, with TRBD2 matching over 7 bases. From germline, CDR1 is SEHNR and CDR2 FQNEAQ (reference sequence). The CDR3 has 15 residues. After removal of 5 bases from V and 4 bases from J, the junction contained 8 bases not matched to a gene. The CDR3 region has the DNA TGTGCCAGCAGCCCGGCGGGAGATTTGTACAATGAGCAGTTCTTC. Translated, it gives CASSPAGDLYNEQFF.

CDR3 amino acids: CAISGTKYEQYF. The CDR3 coding sequence is TGTGCCATCAGTGGAACTAAGTACGAGCAGTACTTC. This chain joins TRBV10-3 and TRBJ2-7; D gene uncertain. This CDR3 region has 12 residues. Germline loops: CDR1 ENHRY, CDR2 SYGVKD. V was clipped by 4 bases and J by 4 bases, with 8 bases between them.

The CDR3 protein is CASSITGANTEAFF. The CDR3 bases are TGTGCCAGTAGTATAACAGGCGCGAACACTGAAGCTTTCTTT. The chain links TRBV19 to TRBJ1-1; TRBD1 might be the D (5 bases). Per germline, CDR1 LNHDA and CDR2 SQIVND (reference sequence). There are 14 residues in the CDR3. V lost 2 bases to trimming and J lost 1 base, with 8 bases between them.

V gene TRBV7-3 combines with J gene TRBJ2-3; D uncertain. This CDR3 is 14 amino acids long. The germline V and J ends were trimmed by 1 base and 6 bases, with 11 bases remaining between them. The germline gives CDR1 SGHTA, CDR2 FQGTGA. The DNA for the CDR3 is TGTGCCAGCAGCTTAAGGGCAGGTGGGGATACGCAGTATTTT. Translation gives CASSLRAGGDTQYF.

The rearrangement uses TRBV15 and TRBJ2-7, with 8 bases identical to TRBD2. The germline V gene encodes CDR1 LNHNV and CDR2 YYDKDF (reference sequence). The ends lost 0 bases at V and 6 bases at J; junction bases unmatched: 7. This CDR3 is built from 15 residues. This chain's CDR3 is CATSRDQRESGEQYF. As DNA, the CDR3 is TGTGCCACCAGCAGAGATCAGCGGGAGTCCGGCGAGCAGTACTTC. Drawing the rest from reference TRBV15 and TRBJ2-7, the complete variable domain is DAMVIQNPRYQVTQFGKPVTLSCSQTLNHNVMYWYQQKSSQAPKLLFHYYDKDFNNEADTPDNFQSRRPNTSFCFLDIRSPGLGDTAMYLCATSRDQRESGEQYFGPGTRLTVT.

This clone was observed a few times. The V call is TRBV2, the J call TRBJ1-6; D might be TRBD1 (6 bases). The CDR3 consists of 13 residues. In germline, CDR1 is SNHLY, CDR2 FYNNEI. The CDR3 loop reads CAGGVYDNSPLHF. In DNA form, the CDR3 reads TGTGCAGGGGGGGTATACGATAATTCACCCCTCCACTTT.

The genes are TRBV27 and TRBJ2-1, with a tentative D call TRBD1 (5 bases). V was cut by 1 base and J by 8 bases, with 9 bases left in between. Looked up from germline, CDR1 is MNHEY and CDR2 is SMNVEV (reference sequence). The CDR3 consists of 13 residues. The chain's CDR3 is CASSLWGGDEQFF. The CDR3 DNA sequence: TGTGCCAGCAGTTTATGGGGCGGAGATGAGCAGTTCTTC.

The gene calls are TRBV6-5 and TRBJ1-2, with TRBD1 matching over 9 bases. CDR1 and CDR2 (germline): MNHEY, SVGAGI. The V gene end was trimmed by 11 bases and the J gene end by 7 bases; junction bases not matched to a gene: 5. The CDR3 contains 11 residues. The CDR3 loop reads CAEGDRAGYTF. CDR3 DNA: TGTGCCGAAGGGGACAGGGCTGGCTACACCTTC.

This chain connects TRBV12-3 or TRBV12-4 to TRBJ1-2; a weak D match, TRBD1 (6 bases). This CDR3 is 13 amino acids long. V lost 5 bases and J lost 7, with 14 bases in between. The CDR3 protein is CASSATGSGGYTF. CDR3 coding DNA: TGTGCCAGCAGTGCAACAGGGAGTGGTGGCTACACCTTC.

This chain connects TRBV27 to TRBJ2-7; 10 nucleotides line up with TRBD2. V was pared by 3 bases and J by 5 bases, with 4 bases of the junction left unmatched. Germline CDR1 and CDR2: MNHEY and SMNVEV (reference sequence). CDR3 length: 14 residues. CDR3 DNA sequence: TGTGCCAGCAGTTTGAGCGGGAGGGCCAACGAGCAGTACTTC. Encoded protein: CASSLSGRANEQYF.

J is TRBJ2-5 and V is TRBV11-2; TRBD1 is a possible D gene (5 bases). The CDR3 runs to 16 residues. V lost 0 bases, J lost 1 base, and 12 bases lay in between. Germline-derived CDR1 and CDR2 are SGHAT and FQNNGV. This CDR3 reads CASSLDGASLQETQYF. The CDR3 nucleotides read TGTGCCAGCAGCTTAGATGGGGCTTCCCTCCAAGAGACCCAGTACTTC.

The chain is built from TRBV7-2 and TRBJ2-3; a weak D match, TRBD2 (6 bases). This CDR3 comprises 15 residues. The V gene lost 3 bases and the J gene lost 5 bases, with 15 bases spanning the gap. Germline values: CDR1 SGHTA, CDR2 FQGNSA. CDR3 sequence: CASSFNGRGIDTQYF. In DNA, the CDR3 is TGTGCCAGCAGCTTTAACGGGAGAGGCATAGATACGCAGTATTTT.

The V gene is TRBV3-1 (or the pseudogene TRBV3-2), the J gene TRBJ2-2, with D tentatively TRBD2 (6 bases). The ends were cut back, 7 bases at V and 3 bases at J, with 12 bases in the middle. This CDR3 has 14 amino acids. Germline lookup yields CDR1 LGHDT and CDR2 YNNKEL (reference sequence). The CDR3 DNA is TGTGCCAGCAAGGATAGGAGGGACACCGGGGAGCTGTTTTTT. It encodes CASKDRRDTGELFF.

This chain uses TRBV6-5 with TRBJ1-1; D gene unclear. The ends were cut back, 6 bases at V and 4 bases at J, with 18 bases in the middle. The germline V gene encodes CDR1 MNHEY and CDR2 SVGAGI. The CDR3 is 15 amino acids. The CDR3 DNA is TGTGCCAGCAGAACTACATTCGGAGGTCTCACTGAAGCTTTCTTT. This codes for CASRTTFGGLTEAFF.

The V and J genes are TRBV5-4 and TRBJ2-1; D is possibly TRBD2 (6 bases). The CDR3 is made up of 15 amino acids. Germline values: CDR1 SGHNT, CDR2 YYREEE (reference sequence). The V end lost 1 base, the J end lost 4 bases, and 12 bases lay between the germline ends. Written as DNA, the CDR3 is TGTGCCAGCAGCTTGAGTCGGGAGACTTACAATGAGCAGTTCTTC. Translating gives CASSLSRETYNEQFF.

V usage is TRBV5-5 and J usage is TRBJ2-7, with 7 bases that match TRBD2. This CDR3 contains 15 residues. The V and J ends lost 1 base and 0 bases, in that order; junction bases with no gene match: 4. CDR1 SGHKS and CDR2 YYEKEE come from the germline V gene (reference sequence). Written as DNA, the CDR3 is TGTGCCAGCAGCTTGATCGGGGGGACCTCCTACGAGCAGTACTTC. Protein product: CASSLIGGTSYEQYF.

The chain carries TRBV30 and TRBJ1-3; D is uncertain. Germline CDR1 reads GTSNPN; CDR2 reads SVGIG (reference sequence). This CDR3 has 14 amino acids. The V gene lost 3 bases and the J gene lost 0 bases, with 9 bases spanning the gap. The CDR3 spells CAWRGFSSGNTIYF. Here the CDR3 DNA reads TGTGCCTGGAGGGGCTTTAGCTCTGGAAACACCATATATTTT.

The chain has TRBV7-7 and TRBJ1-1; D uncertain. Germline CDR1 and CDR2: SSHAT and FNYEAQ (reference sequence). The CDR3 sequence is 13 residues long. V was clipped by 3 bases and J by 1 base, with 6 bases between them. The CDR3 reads CASSLARNTEAFF. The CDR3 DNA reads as TGTGCCAGCAGCTTGGCCAGGAACACTGAAGCTTTCTTT.

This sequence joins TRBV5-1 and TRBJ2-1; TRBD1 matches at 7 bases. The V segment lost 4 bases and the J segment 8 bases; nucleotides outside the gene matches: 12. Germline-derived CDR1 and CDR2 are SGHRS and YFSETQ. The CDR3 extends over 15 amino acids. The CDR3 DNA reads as TGCGCCAGCAGCGTGACAGGGAACGAAGGGCATGAGCAGTTCTTC. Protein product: CASSVTGNEGHEQFF. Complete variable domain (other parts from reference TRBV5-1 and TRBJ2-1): KAGVTQTPRYLIKTRGQQVTLSCSPISGHRSVSWYQQTPGQGLQFLFEYFSETQRNKGNFPGRFSGRQFSNSRSEMNVSTLELGDSALYLCASSVTGNEGHEQFFGPGTRLTVL.

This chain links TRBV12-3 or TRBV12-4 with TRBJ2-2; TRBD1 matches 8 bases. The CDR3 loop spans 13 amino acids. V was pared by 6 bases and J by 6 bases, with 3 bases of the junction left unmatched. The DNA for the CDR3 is TGTGCCAGCAGCCGACAGGGGCCCGGGGAGCTGTTTTTT. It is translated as CASSRQGPGELFF.

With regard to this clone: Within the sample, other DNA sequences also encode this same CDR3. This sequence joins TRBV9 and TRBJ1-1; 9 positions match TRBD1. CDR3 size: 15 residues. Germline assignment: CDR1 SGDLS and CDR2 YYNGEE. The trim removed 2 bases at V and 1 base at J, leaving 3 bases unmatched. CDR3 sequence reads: CASSVTGQGNTEAFF. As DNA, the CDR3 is TGTGCCAGCAGCGTTACGGGACAGGGGAACACTGAAGCTTTCTTT.

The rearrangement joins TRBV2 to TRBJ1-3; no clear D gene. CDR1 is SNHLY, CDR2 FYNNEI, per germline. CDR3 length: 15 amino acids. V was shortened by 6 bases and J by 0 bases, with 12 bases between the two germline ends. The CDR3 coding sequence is TGTGCCAGCAGAGTGACGGCTAGCTCTGGAAACACCATATATTTT. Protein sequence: CASRVTASSGNTIYF.

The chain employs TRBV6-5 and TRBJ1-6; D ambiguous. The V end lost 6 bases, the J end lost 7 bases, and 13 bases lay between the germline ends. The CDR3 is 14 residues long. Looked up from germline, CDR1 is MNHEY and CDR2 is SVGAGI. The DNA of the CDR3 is TGTGCCAGCAGCCCCCTGTTCGGGAATTCACCCCTCCACTTT. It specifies CASSPLFGNSPLHF.

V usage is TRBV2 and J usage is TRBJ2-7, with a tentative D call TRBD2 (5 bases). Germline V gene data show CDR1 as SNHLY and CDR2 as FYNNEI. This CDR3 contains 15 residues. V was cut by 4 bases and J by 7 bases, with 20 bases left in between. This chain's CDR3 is CASSVGAGMTTEQYF. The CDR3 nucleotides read TGTGCCAGCAGTGTCGGAGCCGGAATGACTACGGAGCAGTACTTC.

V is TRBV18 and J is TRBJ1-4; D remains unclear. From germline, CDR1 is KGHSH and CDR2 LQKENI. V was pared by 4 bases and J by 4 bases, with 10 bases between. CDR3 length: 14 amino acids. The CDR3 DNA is TGTGCCAGCTCACGTGGAGGTGATAATGAAAAACTGTTTTTT. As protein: CASSRGGDNEKLFF.

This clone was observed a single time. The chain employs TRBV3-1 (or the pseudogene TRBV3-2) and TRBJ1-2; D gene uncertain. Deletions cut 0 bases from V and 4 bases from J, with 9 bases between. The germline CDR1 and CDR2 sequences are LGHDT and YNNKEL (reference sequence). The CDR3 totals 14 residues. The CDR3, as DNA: TGTGCCAGCAGCCAAGAGTCAGATTCCTATGGCTACACCTTC. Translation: CASSQESDSYGYTF.

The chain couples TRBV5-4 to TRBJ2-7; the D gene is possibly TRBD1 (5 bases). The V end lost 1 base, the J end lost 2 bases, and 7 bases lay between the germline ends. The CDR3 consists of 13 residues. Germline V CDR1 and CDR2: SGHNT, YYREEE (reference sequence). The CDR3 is CASSLPGTYEQYF. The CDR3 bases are TGTGCCAGCAGCTTGCCAGGGACCTACGAGCAGTACTTC.